This TCR beta chain was captured in a study of post-analysis software for immune sequencing data. Study background: Disease trajectories encompassed relapsing-remitting, secondary progressive and progressive-relapsing multiple sclerosis.

The CDR3 extends over 14 amino acids. Germline V gene data show CDR1 as SGHNT and CDR2 as YYREEE (reference sequence). Trimming stripped 0 bases from V and 1 base from J, with 7 bases between. General observations from the study: Controls had significantly higher normalized Chao1 diversity than multiple sclerosis patients. In patients, about 5 TRBV segments were more frequent than in controls, with TRBV5-6, TRBV5-1 and TRBV20-1 among them. Strong co-clustering by F measure linked samples that shared a preparation batch.

Tagging with unique molecular identifiers was a feature of the TCR beta cDNA libraries. It was from approximately 0.91 to 9.4 million T cells that about 500,000 cDNA molecules came. TCRdb itself ran the PCR reads through MiXCR, one entry per CDR3 protein. The sample includes 750,000 to 950,000 distinct CDR3 sequences, about half seen only once; the top ten take 4% to 5%. Comments on this clonotype: Antigen specificity is unknown.

The receptor was derived from a girl between 5 and 17 years old with multiple sclerosis. Sequencing was performed on blood. V gene TRBV5-4 combines with J gene TRBJ2-5; D is possibly TRBD1 (6 bases). The CDR3 reads CASSLGQAQETQYF. CDR3 sequence (DNA): TGTGCCAGCAGCTTGGGACAGGCCCAAGAGACCCAGTACTTC.